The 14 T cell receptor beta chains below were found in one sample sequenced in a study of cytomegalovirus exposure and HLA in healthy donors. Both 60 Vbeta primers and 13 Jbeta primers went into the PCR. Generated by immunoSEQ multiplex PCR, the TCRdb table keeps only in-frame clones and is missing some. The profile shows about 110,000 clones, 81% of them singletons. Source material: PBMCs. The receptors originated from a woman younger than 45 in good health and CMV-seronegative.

CDR3 nucleotide sequence: TGCGCCAGCAGCCCGGGGGACAGGACGACAGGCAATCAGCCCCAGCATTTT. This translates into CASSPGDRTTGNQPQHF. This chain joins TRBV5-1 and TRBJ1-5, with 8 bases identical to TRBD1. Germline loops: CDR1 SGHRS, CDR2 YFSETQ. V lost 4 bases to trimming and J lost 2 bases; unmatched junction nucleotides: 11. The CDR3 extends over 17 amino acids.

The CDR3 protein is CASSFGSSYEQYF. CDR3 nucleotide sequence: TGTGCCAGCAGTTTCGGGAGCTCCTACGAGCAGTACTTC. The V call is TRBV28, the J call TRBJ2-7, with D possibly matching TRBD2 (6 bases). Germline V gene sequence: CDR1 MDHEN, CDR2 SYDVKM. This CDR3 has 13 residues. V was clipped by 3 bases and J by 0 bases, with 6 bases between them.

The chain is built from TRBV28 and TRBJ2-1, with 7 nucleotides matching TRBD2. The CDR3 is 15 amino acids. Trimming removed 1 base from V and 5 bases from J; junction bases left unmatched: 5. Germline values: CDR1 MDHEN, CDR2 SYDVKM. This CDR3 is CASSLLLASHNEQFF. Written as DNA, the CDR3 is TGTGCCAGCAGTTTATTACTAGCGAGCCACAATGAGCAGTTCTTC. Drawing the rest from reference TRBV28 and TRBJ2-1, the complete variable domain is DVKVTQSSRYLVKRTGEKVFLECVQDMDHENMFWYRQDPGLGLRLIYFSYDVKMKEKGDIPEGYSVSREKKERFSLILESASTNQTSMYLCASSLLLASHNEQFFGPGTRLTVL.

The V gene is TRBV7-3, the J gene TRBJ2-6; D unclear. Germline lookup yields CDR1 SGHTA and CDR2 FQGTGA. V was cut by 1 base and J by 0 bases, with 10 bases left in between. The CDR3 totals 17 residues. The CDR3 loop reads CASSLNWRRSGANVLTF. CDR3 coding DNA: TGTGCCAGCAGCTTAAATTGGCGGCGCTCTGGGGCCAACGTCCTGACTTTC.

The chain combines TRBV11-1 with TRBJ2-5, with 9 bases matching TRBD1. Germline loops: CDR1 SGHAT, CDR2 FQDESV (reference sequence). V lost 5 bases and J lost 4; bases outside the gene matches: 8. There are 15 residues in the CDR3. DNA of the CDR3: TGTGCCAGCAGCCCCACCGGGACAGGGCGAGAGACCCAGTACTTC. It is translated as CASSPTGTGRETQYF.

CDR3 DNA: TGTGCCAGCACAATCGGGGTGGTCGGGGAGCTGTTTTTT. Amino acids: CASTIGVVGELFF. V and J are TRBV6-1 and TRBJ2-2; weak D call: TRBD2 (5 bases). The V end lost 7 bases, the J end lost 7 bases, and 13 bases lay between the germline ends. In germline, CDR1 is MNHNS, CDR2 SASEGT. The CDR3 contains 13 residues.

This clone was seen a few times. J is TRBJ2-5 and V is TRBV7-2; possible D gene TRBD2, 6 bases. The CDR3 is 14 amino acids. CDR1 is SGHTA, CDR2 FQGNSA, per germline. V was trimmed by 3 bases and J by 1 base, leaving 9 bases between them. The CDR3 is CASSFAGTQETQYF. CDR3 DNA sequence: TGTGCCAGCAGCTTCGCGGGAACCCAAGAGACCCAGTACTTC. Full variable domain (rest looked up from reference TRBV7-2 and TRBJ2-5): GAGVSQSPSNKVTEKGKDVELRCDPISGHTALYWYRQSLGQGLEFLIYFQGNSAPDKSGLPSDRFSAERTGGSVSTLTIQRTQQEDSAVYLCASSFAGTQETQYFGPGTRLLVL.

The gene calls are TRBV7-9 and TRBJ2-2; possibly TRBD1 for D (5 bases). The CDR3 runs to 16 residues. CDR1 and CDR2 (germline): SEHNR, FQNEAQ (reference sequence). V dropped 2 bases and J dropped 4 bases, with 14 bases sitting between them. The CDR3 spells CASSLIQGAVTGELFF. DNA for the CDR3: TGTGCCAGCAGCTTAATTCAAGGGGCAGTCACCGGGGAGCTGTTTTTT.

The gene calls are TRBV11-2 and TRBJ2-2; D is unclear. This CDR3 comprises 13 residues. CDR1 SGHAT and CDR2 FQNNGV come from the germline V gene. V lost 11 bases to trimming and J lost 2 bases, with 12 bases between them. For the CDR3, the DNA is TGTGCCTGCCGAGACTTAAACACCGGGGAGCTGTTTTTT. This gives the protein CACRDLNTGELFF.

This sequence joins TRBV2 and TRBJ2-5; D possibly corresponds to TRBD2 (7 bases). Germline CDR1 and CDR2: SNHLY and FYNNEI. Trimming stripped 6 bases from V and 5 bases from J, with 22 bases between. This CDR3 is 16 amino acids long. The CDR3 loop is CASRGGGQTFRETQYF. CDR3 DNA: TGTGCCAGCAGGGGAGGGGGACAAACATTTCGGGAGACCCAGTACTTC.

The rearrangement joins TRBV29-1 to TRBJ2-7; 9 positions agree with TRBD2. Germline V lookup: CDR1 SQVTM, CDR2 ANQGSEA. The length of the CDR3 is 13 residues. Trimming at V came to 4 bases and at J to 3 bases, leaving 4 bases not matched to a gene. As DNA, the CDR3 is TGCAGCGTTGGACCGACTAGCGGCTACGAGCAGTACTTC. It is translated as CSVGPTSGYEQYF.

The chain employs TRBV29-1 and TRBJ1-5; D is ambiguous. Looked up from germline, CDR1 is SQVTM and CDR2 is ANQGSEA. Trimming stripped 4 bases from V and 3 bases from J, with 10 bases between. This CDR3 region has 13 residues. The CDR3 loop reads CSVVVQVNQPQHF. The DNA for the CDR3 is TGCAGCGTTGTCGTGCAGGTCAATCAGCCCCAGCATTTT.

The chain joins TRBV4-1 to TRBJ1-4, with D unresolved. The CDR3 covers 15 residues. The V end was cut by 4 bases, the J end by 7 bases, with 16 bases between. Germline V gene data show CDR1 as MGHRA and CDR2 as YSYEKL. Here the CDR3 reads CASSLSEVMGEKLFF. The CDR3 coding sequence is TGCGCCAGCAGCCTCTCGGAGGTAATGGGTGAAAAACTGTTTTTT.

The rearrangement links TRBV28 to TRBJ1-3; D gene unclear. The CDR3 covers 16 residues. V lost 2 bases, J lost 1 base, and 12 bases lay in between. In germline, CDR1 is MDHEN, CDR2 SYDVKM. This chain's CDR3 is CASSLGQRGSGNTIYF. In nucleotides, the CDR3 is TGTGCCAGCAGTTTAGGCCAACGAGGGTCTGGAAACACCATATATTTT.